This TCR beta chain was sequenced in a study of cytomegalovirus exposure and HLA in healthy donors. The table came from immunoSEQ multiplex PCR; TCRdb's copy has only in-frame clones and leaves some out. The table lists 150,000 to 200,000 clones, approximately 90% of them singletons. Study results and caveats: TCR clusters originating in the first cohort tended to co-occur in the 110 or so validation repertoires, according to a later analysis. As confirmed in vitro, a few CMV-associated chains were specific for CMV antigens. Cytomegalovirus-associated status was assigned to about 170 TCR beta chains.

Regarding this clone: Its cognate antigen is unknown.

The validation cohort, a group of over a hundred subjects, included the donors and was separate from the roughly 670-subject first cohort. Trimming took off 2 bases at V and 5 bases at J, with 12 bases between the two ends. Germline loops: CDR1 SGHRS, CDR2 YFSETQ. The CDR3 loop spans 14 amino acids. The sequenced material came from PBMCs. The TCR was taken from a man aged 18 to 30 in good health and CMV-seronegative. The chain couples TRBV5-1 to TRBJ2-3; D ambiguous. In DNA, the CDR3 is TGCGCCAGCAGCTTATCCGTATCGGGAGATACGCAGTATTTT. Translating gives CASSLSVSGDTQYF.